This is a list of T cell receptor beta chains from one sample in a study of T-cell reconstitution after alpha-beta-depleted transplantation in children. TCRdb re-called the PCR reads with MiXCR, one entry per CDR3 protein. This sample has 440,000 or so distinct CDR3 sequences; under 13% occur once, and the top ten carry nearly 5.5%. The sequencing used PBMCs from the stem cell graft donor, collected from the stem cell graft. Receptor source: a human donor who donated a stem cell graft to a child with acute myeloid leukemia. The conserved cysteine and the conserved F or W are not part of the CDR3 here. A D gene is named only where the DNA matches it firmly.

cdr3_aa: ASSLRLAGGPDTQY
j_call: TRBJ2-3
v_call: TRBV7-2
d_call: TRBD2

cdr3_aa: SVGTGVHEQY
j_call: TRBJ2-7
v_call: TRBV29-1
d_call: TRBD1

cdr3_aa: ASRGDGYTGELF
j_call: TRBJ2-2
v_call: TRBV12-3/TRBV12-4
d_call: .

cdr3_aa: ASSPQFGYTEAF
j_call: TRBJ1-1
v_call: TRBV12-3/TRBV12-4
d_call: .

cdr3_aa: ASSPRDTEAF
j_call: TRBJ1-1
v_call: TRBV7-9
d_call: .

cdr3_aa: ASSWGGGAYNEQF
j_call: TRBJ2-1
v_call: TRBV5-1
d_call: TRBD2

cdr3_aa: ASSGAFGGNTIY
j_call: TRBJ1-3
v_call: TRBV5-5
d_call: .

cdr3_aa: ATSTQSGASYNEQF
j_call: TRBJ2-1
v_call: TRBV15
d_call: TRBD2

cdr3_aa: ASSSRQGQEEL
j_call: TRBJ1-1
v_call: TRBV11-2
d_call: TRBD1

cdr3_aa: ASSHERASPLH
j_call: TRBJ1-6
v_call: TRBV3-1
d_call: .

cdr3_aa: ASGGQGVFGYSEAF
j_call: TRBJ1-1
v_call: TRBV5-6
d_call: TRBD1

cdr3_aa: ASSLQTSSYNEQF
j_call: TRBJ2-1
v_call: TRBV7-6
d_call: .

cdr3_aa: ASSPQDRTYNEQF
j_call: TRBJ2-1
v_call: TRBV12-3/TRBV12-4
d_call: .

cdr3_aa: ASSVRAAGELF
j_call: TRBJ2-2
v_call: TRBV25-1
d_call: .

cdr3_aa: ASSPLEGAQETQY
j_call: TRBJ2-5
v_call: TRBV18
d_call: .

cdr3_aa: ASSFRGREQF
j_call: TRBJ2-1
v_call: TRBV7-2
d_call: .

cdr3_aa: SARLRLAGEGNEQF
j_call: TRBJ2-1
v_call: TRBV20-1
d_call: TRBD2

cdr3_aa: ASSGGDQETQY
j_call: TRBJ2-5
v_call: TRBV5-1
d_call: TRBD2

cdr3_aa: ASSELAGGFYNEQF
j_call: TRBJ2-1
v_call: TRBV6-1
d_call: TRBD2

cdr3_aa: ASISGGKQF
j_call: TRBJ2-1
v_call: TRBV12-3/TRBV12-4
d_call: TRBD2

cdr3_aa: ASSHFGNNEKLF
j_call: TRBJ1-4
v_call: TRBV4-1
d_call: .

cdr3_aa: ASSLGSGRFYNSPLH
j_call: TRBJ1-6
v_call: TRBV5-1
d_call: .

cdr3_aa: SALQGSDTQY
j_call: TRBJ2-3
v_call: TRBV20-1
d_call: .

cdr3_aa: ASDSYGVYGTSTDTQY
j_call: TRBJ2-3
v_call: TRBV11-2
d_call: .

cdr3_aa: ASSLGGGQPQH
j_call: TRBJ1-5
v_call: TRBV5-1
d_call: TRBD1

cdr3_aa: ASSVARLPETQY
j_call: TRBJ2-5
v_call: TRBV9
d_call: .

cdr3_aa: ASSLAGAGDFVDTQY
j_call: TRBJ2-3
v_call: TRBV5-1
d_call: .

cdr3_aa: ASSYISGGTQY
j_call: TRBJ2-3
v_call: TRBV6-2/TRBV6-3
d_call: TRBD2

cdr3_aa: ASSPRWDTLYNEQF
j_call: TRBJ2-1
v_call: TRBV4-1
d_call: .

cdr3_aa: SAYDYPEQY
j_call: TRBJ2-7
v_call: TRBV20-1
d_call: .

cdr3_aa: ASSRGWTRPDTQY
j_call: TRBJ2-3
v_call: TRBV12-3/TRBV12-4
d_call: TRBD2

cdr3_aa: ASSPTGYGDQPQH
j_call: TRBJ1-5
v_call: TRBV5-1
d_call: TRBD1

cdr3_aa: ASSLSGIRGAQPQH
j_call: TRBJ1-5
v_call: TRBV27
d_call: .